The subject of this entry is one T cell receptor (beta chain). V gave up 5 bases and J gave up 3 bases; unmatched junction bases: 8. CDR1 is SEHNR, CDR2 FQNEAQ, per germline (reference sequence). The CDR3 has 16 residues. This specimen comes from a study of shared clonotypes between healthy human individuals. Using immunoSEQ multiplex PCR, the repertoire was profiled, and TCRdb retains in-frame clones only, with some absent. The sample consists of around 940,000 clones, over 75% of them appearing once. The healthy adult donors were HIV-negative and reported no recent acute infections or vaccinations. All the donors were Caucasian adults who lived in Nashville, Tennessee.

Sequencing was performed on memory CD4+ T cells sorted from blood. This sample's subset: CD45RA-negative fraction. The genes are TRBV7-9 and TRBJ2-3; 10 bases agree with TRBD1. This clonotype originated in a man aged 18 to 29 in good health. CDR3 in DNA: TGTGCCAGCAGCGACACCGGGGACAGGGGAACAGATACGCAGTATTTT. Amino acids: CASSDTGDRGTDTQYF.